The 13 T cell receptor beta chains listed next were all sequenced from one sample in a study of identifying expanded T cells in peripheral blood (dated by TCRdb to between 2018 and 2020). The library relied on the immunoSEQ multiplex PCR assay. This is the immuneACCESS table as TCRdb keeps it, with only in-frame sequences that have V and J called. A part of the clones is gone; compared with another copy, unresolved V genes explain less than half, and the rest is unexplained. Counted in this sample were approximately 110,000 clones; 80% to 90% of them appeared once. About a sixth of the sample rests with the top ten. Sample: blood. The receptors were sampled from a person aged 18 to 75 in good health.

The CDR3 reads CASSQIGQTANYGYTF. In DNA form, the CDR3 reads TGCGCCAGCAGCCAGATCGGACAGACCGCTAACTATGGCTACACCTTC. This rearrangement joins TRBV4-3 to TRBJ1-2; TRBD1 might be the D (6 bases). The germline V gene has CDR1 LGHNA and CDR2 YSLEER. The CDR3 runs to 16 residues. V was shortened by 3 bases and J by 0 bases, with 14 bases between the two germline ends.

This chain connects TRBV19 to TRBJ1-5; D is uncertain. Germline-derived CDR1 and CDR2 are LNHDA and SQIVND (reference sequence). This CDR3 contains 16 residues. Trimming removed 10 bases from V and 0 bases from J, with 19 bases in between. The CDR3 DNA reads as TGTGCCATATCCCCCAACCAGGCTGTTAGCAATCAGCCCCAGCATTTT. Its translation: CAISPNQAVSNQPQHF.

The gene calls are TRBV6-6 and TRBJ1-2, with TRBD1 matching over 8 bases. J gave up 5 bases and V 5 bases, and 4 bases lay outside the gene matches. CDR3 length: 13 residues. Germline CDR1 and CDR2: MNHNY and SVGAGI (reference sequence). This CDR3 is CASSPTGGYGYTF. In DNA form, the CDR3 reads TGTGCCAGCAGTCCCACAGGGGGATATGGCTACACCTTC.

This chain links TRBV28 with TRBJ1-2, with 7 bases identical to TRBD1. There are 14 residues in the CDR3. V gave up 5 bases and J gave up 2 bases; unmatched junction bases: 5. Germline CDR1 reads MDHEN; CDR2 reads SYDVKM. The CDR3, as DNA: TGTGCCAGCAGTCTACCACAGGGGAACTATGGCTACACCTTC. Translation: CASSLPQGNYGYTF.

The V gene is TRBV11-2, the J gene TRBJ1-3; D is unresolved. Trimming removed 3 bases from V and 3 bases from J, with 6 bases in between. CDR3 length equals 13 residues. CDR1 is SGHAT and CDR2 is FQNNGV in the germline V gene. CDR3 bases: TGTGCCAGCAGCTTCGGCATTGGAAACACCATATATTTT. It codes for CASSFGIGNTIYF.

V and J are TRBV6-1 and TRBJ2-3; D is possibly TRBD2 (5 bases). Germline V gene lookup returns CDR1 MNHNS and CDR2 SASEGT. This CDR3 comprises 14 residues. The V end lost 2 bases, the J end lost 9 bases, and 15 bases lay between the germline ends. The CDR3 DNA reads as TGTGCCAGCAGTGAAACCGGTAGCCTAGCCACGCAGTATTTT. Amino acid sequence: CASSETGSLATQYF.

This chain links TRBV9 with TRBJ1-2; D is uncertain. CDR1 is SGDLS and CDR2 is YYNGEE in the germline V gene. This CDR3 has 14 amino acids. Trimming removed 1 base from V and 1 base from J, with 8 bases in between. Written as DNA, the CDR3 is TGTGCCAGCAGCGTAAACAGTTATAACTATGGCTACACCTTC. The encoded protein is CASSVNSYNYGYTF.

The rearrangement links TRBV11-2 to TRBJ2-7; D gene ambiguous. The CDR3 covers 12 residues. V dropped 8 bases and J dropped 0 bases, with 8 bases sitting between them. Germline CDR1 SGHAT, CDR2 FQNNGV. Here the CDR3 reads CASGWSSYEQYF. CDR3 bases: TGTGCCAGCGGCTGGTCCTCCTACGAGCAGTACTTC.

This clone was observed a few times. The V and J genes are TRBV6-5 and TRBJ2-5; D unclear. The V gene's germline CDR1 is MNHEY and CDR2 SVGAGI. The V end lost 6 bases, the J end lost 5 bases, and 13 bases lay between the germline ends. The CDR3 covers 13 residues. The CDR3 nucleotides are TGTGCCAGCAGCACCCAAGAGTACGAGACCCAGTACTTC. Its protein is CASSTQEYETQYF.

The chain carries TRBV29-1 and TRBJ2-2; tentatively, D is TRBD1 (5 bases). The CDR3 loop spans 14 amino acids. The V end lost 4 bases, the J end lost 1 base, and 10 bases lay between the germline ends. Germline-derived CDR1 and CDR2 are SQVTM and ANQGSEA. This CDR3 is CSVVQGVNTGELFF. CDR3 in DNA: TGCAGCGTTGTCCAGGGCGTGAACACCGGGGAGCTGTTTTTT.

This clone was detected only once. In DNA, the CDR3 is TGTGCCAGCAGCTTAGGAGGGCCCCATAATTCACCCCTCCACTTT. It codes for CASSLGGPHNSPLHF. This sequence joins TRBV7-2 and TRBJ1-6; D not resolved. The CDR3 is 15 amino acids. The germline CDR1 and CDR2 sequences are SGHTA and FQGNSA. V lost 1 base and J lost 5, with 9 bases in between.

This chain connects TRBV6-4 to TRBJ1-4, with D perhaps TRBD1 (5 bases). Trimming left V 6 bases short and J 3 bases short, with 11 bases between. Germline CDR1 is MRHNA and CDR2 is SNTAGT. The CDR3 contains 14 residues. CDR3 amino acids: CASSPGTANEKLFF. The CDR3 region has the DNA TGTGCCAGCAGCCCTGGGACGGCTAATGAAAAACTGTTTTTT.

The rearrangement uses TRBV5-8 and TRBJ2-3; unclear D gene. The germline CDR1 and CDR2 sequences are SGHTS and YDEGEE. Trimming cost V 4 bases and J 7 bases, with 7 bases left between them. There are 11 residues in the CDR3. The CDR3 sequence is CASSPAYTQYF. The CDR3 nucleotides are TGTGCCAGCAGCCCAGCCTATACGCAGTATTTT.